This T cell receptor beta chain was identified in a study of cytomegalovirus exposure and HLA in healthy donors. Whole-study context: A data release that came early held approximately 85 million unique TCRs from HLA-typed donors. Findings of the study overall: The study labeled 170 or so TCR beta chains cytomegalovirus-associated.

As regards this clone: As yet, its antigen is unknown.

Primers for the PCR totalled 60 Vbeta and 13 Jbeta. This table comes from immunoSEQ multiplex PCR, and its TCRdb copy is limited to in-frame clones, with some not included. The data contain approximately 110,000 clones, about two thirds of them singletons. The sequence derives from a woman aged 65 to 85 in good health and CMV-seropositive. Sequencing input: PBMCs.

This chain's CDR3 is CASRRATGDYEQYF. In DNA form, the CDR3 reads TGCGCCAGCAGGAGGGCGACAGGGGACTACGAGCAGTACTTC. V gene TRBV10-1 combines with J gene TRBJ2-7; 8 bases agree with TRBD1. Germline loops: CDR1 WNHNN, CDR2 SYGVQD (reference sequence). The CDR3 contains 14 residues. J lost 3 bases, V lost 6 bases, and 7 bases had no gene match.